Listed below are T cell receptor beta chains from one sample, sequenced in a study of shared clonotypes between healthy human individuals. The data were produced by immunoSEQ multiplex PCR, yet TCRdb's version contains in-frame clones alone and is incomplete. The sample holds nearly 2 million clones; roughly 94% are singletons and the top ten take 0.9% to 1.5%. Material: naive CD8+ T cells sorted from blood. The receptors were gathered from a man in his late teens or twenties in good health. CDR3s include the opening cysteine and the closing phenylalanine or tryptophan. D genes are given only for firm matches. The size entry is marked missing in some rows and otherwise reads once, few, many or a size class.

14 | TRBJ2-7 | . | TRBV11-2 | . | TGTGCCAGCAGCTTAGGGGTCGGCTCCTACGAGCAGTACTTC | CASSLGVGSYEQYF
16 | TRBJ2-5 | TRBD1 | TRBV7-9 | . | TGTGCCAGCAGCTTAGTCGAGACAGGGGGCAGGGAGACCCAGTACTTC | CASSLVETGGRETQYF
17 | TRBJ2-4 | . | TRBV5-1 | . | TGCGCCAGCAGCATTGTTCCTGGACACCCTTCCAAAAACATTCAGTACTTC | CASSIVPGHPSKNIQYF
14 | TRBJ2-3 | . | TRBV6-5 | . | TGTGCCAGCAGTTACGACGGACAGACAGATACGCAGTATTTT | CASSYDGQTDTQYF
13 | TRBJ1-5 | . | TRBV5-1 | few | TGCGCCAGCAGCTTGGCCGTGGGTCAGCCCCAGCATTTT | CASSLAVGQPQHF
12 | TRBJ2-3 | . | TRBV7-9 | . | TGTGCCAGCAGCTTTGGGGGGGATACGCAGTATTTT | CASSFGGDTQYF
13 | TRBJ1-6 | . | TRBV27 | . | TGTGCCAGCAGTTTATCGGGGGACGCACCCCTCCACTTT | CASSLSGDAPLHF
15 | TRBJ2-1 | . | TRBV6-5 | . | TGTGCCAGCAGTTACACGGGGAGCTCCTACAATGAGCAGTTCTTC | CASSYTGSSYNEQFF
14 | TRBJ2-7 | . | TRBV28 | once | TGTGCCAGCAGTTTAGTAGGGGGCTCCTACGAGCAGTACTTC | CASSLVGGSYEQYF
15 | TRBJ1-2 | TRBD1 | TRBV4-3 | . | TGCGCCAGCAGCGCCGGACAGGGGGCTGACTATGGCTACACCTTC | CASSAGQGADYGYTF